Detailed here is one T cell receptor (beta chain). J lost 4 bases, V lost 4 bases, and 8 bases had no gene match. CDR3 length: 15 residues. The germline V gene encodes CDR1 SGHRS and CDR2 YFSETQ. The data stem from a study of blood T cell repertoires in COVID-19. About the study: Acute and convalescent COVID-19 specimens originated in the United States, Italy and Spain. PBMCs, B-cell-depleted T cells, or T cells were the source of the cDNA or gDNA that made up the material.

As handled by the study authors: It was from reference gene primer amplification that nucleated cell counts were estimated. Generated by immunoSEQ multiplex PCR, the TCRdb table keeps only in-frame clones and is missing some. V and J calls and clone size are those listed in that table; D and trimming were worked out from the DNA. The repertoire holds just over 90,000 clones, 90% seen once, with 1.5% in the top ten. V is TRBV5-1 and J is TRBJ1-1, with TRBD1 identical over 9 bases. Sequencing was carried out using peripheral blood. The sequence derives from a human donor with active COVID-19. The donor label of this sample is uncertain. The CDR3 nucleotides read TGCGCCAGCAGCCCCGGGGACAGGGAGACCACTGAAGCTTTCTTT. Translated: CASSPGDRETTEAFF.